The rows below give T cell receptor beta chains drawn from one sample of a study of CD8 T cells in ankylosing spondylitis. Each CDR3 protein is one row after TCRdb ran MiXCR on the 5' RACE reads. The data show about 160,000 distinct CDR3 sequences, 9.8% seen once. The specimen was blood, either unsorted or a sorted T cell fraction (not recorded which). The source is a female donor with ankylosing spondylitis or in good health (not recorded which). The CDR3 runs from the conserved cysteine through the conserved F or W. The D gene is left open where the match is weak. Rows may omit the clone size; those that give it use once, few, many or a size class.

>15|many|TRBJ2-7|TRBD2|TRBV4-2
CASSQATLAGVEQYF
TGTGCCAGCAGCCAGGCGACCCTAGCGGGAGTCGAGCAGTACTTC
>15|many|TRBJ2-1|-|TRBV9
CASSVAGASKNEQFF
TGTGCCAGCAGCGTAGCTGGGGCCTCGAAGAATGAGCAGTTCTTC
>12|few|TRBJ2-1|-|TRBV12-3/TRBV12-4
CASRGLRNEQFF
TGTGCCAGCAGGGGATTGAGGAATGAGCAGTTCTTC
>23|few|TRBJ2-5|-|TRBV2
CASSGMFASEHPTAGRSQETQYF
TGTGCCAGCAGTGGGATGTTCGCTAGCGAACATCCCACTGCTGGCAGGAGCCAAGAGACCCAGTACTTC
>13|many|TRBJ2-1|-|TRBV3-1
CASSQSLGNEQFF
TGTGCCAGCAGCCAAAGCCTGGGAAATGAGCAGTTCTTC
>15|many|TRBJ2-5|TRBD2|TRBV27
CASSPGTSGRETQYF
TGTGCCAGCAGTCCCGGGACTAGCGGGAGAGAGACCCAGTACTTC
>13|many|TRBJ1-1|-|TRBV29-1
CSVVRGTHTEAFF
TGCAGCGTCGTGAGAGGAACGCACACTGAAGCTTTCTTT
>13|few|TRBJ2-1|TRBD1|TRBV10-3
CAIRQGDYNEQFF
TGTGCCATCAGGCAGGGGGACTACAATGAGCAGTTCTTC
>12|-|TRBJ2-7|TRBD2|TRBV20-1
CSGLAGVSWQYF
TGCAGTGGTCTAGCGGGAGTTTCTTGGCAGTACTTC
>14|few|TRBJ2-7|TRBD2|TRBV12-3/TRBV12-4
CASSIGGSSYEQYF
TGTGCCAGCAGCATCGGGGGGAGCTCCTACGAGCAGTACTTC